The rows below give T cell receptor beta chains drawn from one sample of a study of OX40 agonist ivuxolimab in advanced cancers. Repertoires were generated with immunoSEQ multiplex PCR, while TCRdb's copy carries only in-frame clones and drops some. In the table there are 95,000 to 120,000 clones, approximately 90% of which are singletons. The sample here was CD4+ or CD8+ T cells sorted from blood, taken in a trial of the OX40 agonist ivuxolimab. These receptors were obtained from an adult with an advanced solid tumor such as melanoma, head and neck, liver or kidney cancer. CDR3s include the opening cysteine and the closing phenylalanine or tryptophan. Each record gives: CDR3 length, J gene, clone size, V gene, CDR3 protein. Size is omitted from some rows. Given values are once, few, many or a class for expanded clones.

length: 14; J: TRBJ2-1; size: NA; V: TRBV27; CDR3: CASSRGTVDNEQFF
length: 15; J: TRBJ1-6; size: NA; V: TRBV6-1; CDR3: CAISDSGDGNSPLHF
length: 15; J: TRBJ1-2; size: NA; V: TRBV11-2; CDR3: CASSLASQGGYGYTF
length: 13; J: NA; size: NA; V: TRBV11-2; CDR3: CASSLTGAYEQYF
length: 14; J: TRBJ1-2; size: once; V: TRBV27; CDR3: CASSWDRGDHGYTF
length: 13; J: TRBJ1-2; size: NA; V: TRBV6-5; CDR3: CASRTGVNYGYTF
length: 16; J: TRBJ1-6; size: NA; V: TRBV9; CDR3: CASSATIISYNSPLHF
length: 13; J: TRBJ1-2; size: NA; V: TRBV10-3; CDR3: CAISADRTWGYTF
length: 15; J: TRBJ1-4; size: NA; V: TRBV27; CDR3: CASSFSPQDPEKLFF
length: 12; J: TRBJ2-3; size: NA; V: TRBV7-9; CDR3: CASSQQGETQYF
length: 14; J: TRBJ2-1; size: NA; V: TRBV2; CDR3: CASLRGHSNNEQFF
length: 16; J: TRBJ1-6; size: NA; V: TRBV19; CDR3: CASSGPGTGDNSPLHF
length: 16; J: TRBJ1-2; size: NA; V: TRBV9; CDR3: CASSVASGAHNYGYTF
length: 15; J: TRBJ2-3; size: NA; V: TRBV13; CDR3: CASARGSGGTDTQYF
length: 14; J: TRBJ1-6; size: NA; V: TRBV7-6; CDR3: CASSLGAEGSPLHF
length: 15; J: TRBJ1-1; size: NA; V: TRBV7-9; CDR3: CASSSQGLANTEAFF